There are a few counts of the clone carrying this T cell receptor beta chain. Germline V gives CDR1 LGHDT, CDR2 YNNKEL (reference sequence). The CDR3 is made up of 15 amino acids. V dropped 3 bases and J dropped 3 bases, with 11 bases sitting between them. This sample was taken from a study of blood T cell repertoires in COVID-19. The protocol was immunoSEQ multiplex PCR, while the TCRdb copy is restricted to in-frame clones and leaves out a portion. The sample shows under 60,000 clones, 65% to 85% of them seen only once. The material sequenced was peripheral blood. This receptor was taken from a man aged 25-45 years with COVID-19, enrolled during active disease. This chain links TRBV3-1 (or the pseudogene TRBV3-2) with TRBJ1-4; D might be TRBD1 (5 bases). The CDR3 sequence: CASSQEGRANEKLFF. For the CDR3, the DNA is TGTGCCAGCAGCCAGGAGGGCAGGGCTAATGAAAAACTGTTTTTT.